This paragraph covers one TCR beta chain sequence. The antigen is unknown. The data were obtained in a study of OX40 agonist ivuxolimab in advanced cancers. About the study: Ivuxolimab, which patients received intravenously every 2 weeks, was dosed at 0.01 to 10 mg/kg. Partial responses were achieved by three patients: one hepatocellular carcinoma, two cutaneous melanoma. Study-level points and caveats: In the 0.1 to 3.0 mg/kg range, CD4+ and CD8+ blood T cells had expanded clonally by week 6. Partial responders at 0.1-3.0 mg/kg showed near-lowest clonal expansion.

The germline gives CDR1 GTSNPN, CDR2 SVGIG (reference sequence). The CDR3 contains 15 residues. Trimming stripped 3 bases from V and 8 bases from J, with 19 bases between. TCRdb keeps only in-frame clones here, not all; method: immunoSEQ multiplex PCR. The sample has fewer than 65,000 clones; around 89% are singletons. This specimen was CD4+ or CD8+ T cells sorted from blood, taken in a trial of the OX40 agonist ivuxolimab. The chain uses TRBV30 and TRBJ1-4; D possibly corresponds to TRBD1 (5 bases). The receptor's source is an adult with an advanced solid tumor such as melanoma, head and neck, liver or kidney cancer. CDR3 protein: CAWSSYGDGGEKLFF. In nucleotides, the CDR3 is TGTGCCTGGAGCAGTTATGGGGACGGAGGGGAAAAACTGTTTTTT.